Each of the 32 T cell receptor beta chains below was sequenced from the same sample in a study of cytomegalovirus exposure and HLA in healthy donors. Generated by immunoSEQ multiplex PCR, the TCRdb table keeps only in-frame clones and is missing some. The table lists roughly 330,000 clones, roughly 90% of them singletons. Material: PBMCs. These receptor sequences come from a woman aged 25 to 39 in good health and CMV-seropositive.

This clone appeared a single time. The chain is built from TRBV5-4 and TRBJ2-1; 10 nucleotides match TRBD2. V lost 0 bases to trimming and J lost 4 bases; unmatched junction nucleotides: 4. Looked up from germline, CDR1 is SGHNT and CDR2 is YYREEE (reference sequence). The CDR3 length is 16 residues. Here the CDR3 reads CASSLEGLATYNEQFF. Here the CDR3 DNA reads TGTGCCAGCAGCTTGGAGGGACTAGCGACGTACAATGAGCAGTTCTTC.

In the case of this clone: Distinct nucleotide sequences in the sample also encode this CDR3. This chain uses TRBV6-5 with TRBJ2-7; the D gene is possibly TRBD1 (5 bases). The germline gives CDR1 MNHEY, CDR2 SVGAGI. CDR3 length: 14 residues. Trimming pared 0 bases from V and 5 bases from J, leaving 11 bases between. CDR3 region: CASSYSGRVNEQYF. For the CDR3, the DNA is TGTGCCAGCAGTTACTCGGGCAGGGTGAACGAGCAGTACTTC.

The J gene is TRBJ2-7, the V gene TRBV7-6; no firm D call. CDR3 length: 13 residues. V dropped 2 bases and J dropped 1 base, with 6 bases sitting between them. Looked up from germline, CDR1 is SGHVS and CDR2 is FNYEAQ. The CDR3 reads CASSLQPSYEQYF. In DNA, the CDR3 is TGTGCCAGCAGCTTACAGCCTTCCTACGAGCAGTACTTC.

The chain carries TRBV6-1 and TRBJ1-2; D is possibly TRBD1 (5 bases). The CDR3 is 16 residues long. Germline V gene data show CDR1 as MNHNS and CDR2 as SASEGT. Between the trimmed V and J ends, which lost 4 bases and 8 bases, there was a span of 23 bases. CDR3 DNA: TGTGCCAGCAGTGGTCAGGGATACAGTTTAGGTTGGGGCTACACCTTC. Protein sequence: CASSGQGYSLGWGYTF.

The chain is built from TRBV28 and TRBJ1-6; D is ambiguous. Germline V gene lookup returns CDR1 MDHEN and CDR2 SYDVKM. The CDR3 is 13 amino acids. The germline V and J ends were trimmed by 3 bases and 7 bases, with 7 bases remaining between them. Here the CDR3 DNA reads TGTGCCAGCAGTTTTGGGTGGAATTCACCCCTCCACTTT. This encodes CASSFGWNSPLHF.

This chain uses TRBV5-4 with TRBJ2-7; 9 nucleotides line up with TRBD1. CDR1 and CDR2 (germline): SGHNT, YYREEE (reference sequence). CDR3 length: 13 amino acids. The junction had 5 bases not matched to a gene; V was cut back by 4 bases and J by 6 bases. The CDR3, as DNA: TGTGCCAGCAGCCGGGACAGGGATGCCGAGCAGTACTTC. It codes for CASSRDRDAEQYF.

This chain joins TRBV7-6 and TRBJ2-3; the match to TRBD1 covers 7 bases. Germline assignment: CDR1 SGHVS and CDR2 FNYEAQ. V lost 2 bases, J lost 3 bases, and 8 bases stayed unmatched. The CDR3 contains 16 residues. CDR3 sequence: CASSLRTGVTTDTQYF. The CDR3 DNA sequence: TGTGCCAGCAGCTTACGTACAGGGGTAACGACAGATACGCAGTATTTT.

The CDR3 nucleotides are TGTGCCAGCAGCGTAGTGGACAGCCATCCGAACACCATATATTTT. Amino acids: CASSVVDSHPNTIYF. V is TRBV9 and J is TRBJ1-3, with D perhaps matching TRBD1 (6 bases). V gave up 0 bases and J gave up 7 bases, with 14 bases separating them. Germline lookup yields CDR1 SGDLS and CDR2 YYNGEE. This CDR3 is 15 amino acids long.

The chain links TRBV14 to TRBJ1-1; unclear D gene. The CDR3 covers 12 residues. Trimming left V 4 bases short and J 5 bases short, with 8 bases between. Germline CDR1 SGHDN, CDR2 FVKESK. The CDR3 DNA reads TGTGCCAGCAGCCCGGTGGGGACTGAAGCTTTCTTT. This translates into CASSPVGTEAFF.

This rearrangement joins TRBV4-3 to TRBJ1-6; the D gene is possibly TRBD1 (5 bases). Between the trimmed V and J ends, which lost 1 base and 4 bases, there was a span of 14 bases. CDR3 length: 17 amino acids. Germline assignment: CDR1 LGHNA and CDR2 YSLEER. The CDR3 bases are TGCGCCAGCAGCCAAGTGGGGACCAAAGGGTATAATTCACCCCTCCACTTT. It yields the protein CASSQVGTKGYNSPLHF.

This clone was observed a handful of times. V is TRBV30 and J is TRBJ1-1, with a weak D call TRBD1 (5 bases). This CDR3 is built from 14 residues. The V gene's germline CDR1 is GTSNPN and CDR2 SVGIG (reference sequence). Between the trimmed V and J ends, which lost 2 bases and 6 bases, there was a span of 16 bases. The CDR3 sequence: CAWSFGTGRAEAFF. The CDR3 DNA follows: TGTGCCTGGAGTTTCGGGACGGGGAGGGCTGAAGCTTTCTTT.

The rearrangement joins TRBV28 to TRBJ1-2; D gene unclear. V lost 11 bases and J 6 bases, leaving 10 bases between the germline ends. This CDR3 contains 10 residues. Germline-derived CDR1 and CDR2 are MDHEN and SYDVKM. The CDR3 spells CAVLDDGYTF. CDR3 bases: TGTGCCGTTCTCGACGATGGCTACACCTTC.

J is TRBJ2-7 and V is TRBV28, with TRBD1 identical over 7 bases. V was pared by 10 bases and J by 3 bases, with 15 bases of the junction left unmatched. This CDR3 spans 15 amino acids. The germline CDR1 and CDR2 sequences are MDHEN and SYDVKM. Written as DNA, the CDR3 is TGTGCCATCCTACCCGAACCAGCAGGGGGCTACGAGCAGTACTTC. It codes for CAILPEPAGGYEQYF.

This sequence joins TRBV30 and TRBJ1-1; weak D call: TRBD1 (5 bases). Germline values: CDR1 GTSNPN, CDR2 SVGIG (reference sequence). Deletions cut 5 bases from V and 0 bases from J, with 10 bases between. CDR3 length: 13 amino acids. CDR3 bases: TGTGCCTGGGGGGGAGGACTGAACACTGAAGCTTTCTTT. The encoded protein is CAWGGGLNTEAFF.

The rearrangement links TRBV30 to TRBJ2-7; the D is unclear. Germline V lookup: CDR1 GTSNPN, CDR2 SVGIG (reference sequence). There are 12 residues in the CDR3. Trimming took off 0 bases at V and 3 bases at J, with 6 bases between the two ends. CDR3 in amino acids: CAWSVRYYEQYF. CDR3 DNA sequence: TGTGCCTGGAGTGTACGATACTACGAGCAGTACTTC.

The chain is built from TRBV7-9 and TRBJ1-1; the D is unclear. Germline loops: CDR1 SEHNR, CDR2 FQNEAQ (reference sequence). V was cut by 4 bases and J by 10 bases, with 10 bases left in between. The CDR3 runs to 11 residues. In DNA form, the CDR3 reads TGTGCCAGCAGCTCCGGGTTAGGAGCTTTCTTT. This codes for CASSSGLGAFF.

The gene calls are TRBV18 and TRBJ2-5; D is undetermined. Trimming cost V 4 bases and J 12 bases, with 15 bases left between them. Germline V gene sequence: CDR1 KGHSH, CDR2 LQKENI. The CDR3 is 12 amino acids. The CDR3 spells CASSRDRTEKYF. CDR3 coding DNA: TGTGCCAGCTCACGAGATCGGACGGAAAAGTACTTC. Using reference TRBV18 and TRBJ2-5 for the parts outside the CDR3, the full variable domain is NAGVMQNPRHLVRRRGQEARLRCSPMKGHSHVYWYRQLPEEGLKFMVYLQKENIIDESGMPKERFSAEFPKEGPSILRIQQVVRGDSAAYFCASSRDRTEKYFGPGTRLLVL.

The rearrangement uses TRBV27 and TRBJ2-1; tentatively, D is TRBD1 (6 bases). The CDR3 has 12 residues. V was trimmed by 3 bases and J by 8 bases, leaving 8 bases between them. CDR1 and CDR2 (germline): MNHEY, SMNVEV (reference sequence). Here the CDR3 reads CASSLRQDEQFF. The CDR3 DNA follows: TGTGCCAGCAGTTTGCGACAGGATGAGCAGTTCTTC.

The chain joins TRBV30 to TRBJ1-1; D is possibly TRBD1 (6 bases). The CDR3 runs to 13 residues. Trimming shortened V by 5 bases and J by 0 bases, and 10 bases separated the two germline ends. Germline values: CDR1 GTSNPN, CDR2 SVGIG (reference sequence). CDR3 DNA: TGTGCCTGGGAAGGGGGGGTGAACACTGAAGCTTTCTTT. It yields the protein CAWEGGVNTEAFF.

On this clone itself: A read error may account for a junction end that differs from germline. The gene calls are TRBV9 and TRBJ2-1; 10 bases match TRBD2. CDR1 is SGDLS and CDR2 is YYNGEE in the germline V gene. The CDR3 is 16 residues long. CDR3 DNA: TGTGCCAGCAGCGTTCGCCTAGCGGGGGATTACAATGATCAGTTCTTC. Protein product: CASSVRLAGDYNDQFF.

A note on this clone: An end of the junction differs from the germline gene, which may be a read error. The chain recombines TRBV7-9 with TRBJ2-2; weak D call: TRBD2 (5 bases). Germline CDR1 SEHNR, CDR2 FQNEAQ (reference sequence). The CDR3 runs 13 residues. The CDR3 DNA follows: TGCGCCAGCAGCCAAGGGAGAACCGGGGAGCTGTTTTTT. It yields the protein CASSQGRTGELFF.

This sequence joins TRBV5-1 and TRBJ2-1; 10 bases are shared with TRBD2. CDR1 and CDR2 from the germline V gene are SGHRS and YFSETQ. The CDR3 extends over 15 amino acids. J was trimmed by 3 bases and V by 4 bases; bases with no gene match: 4. CDR3 amino acids: CASSPLAGIYNEQFF. CDR3 in DNA: TGCGCCAGCAGCCCACTAGCGGGGATCTACAATGAGCAGTTCTTC.

The V and J genes are TRBV9 and TRBJ1-1; TRBD1 is a possible D gene (6 bases). The CDR3 has 14 residues. The V gene's germline CDR1 is SGDLS and CDR2 YYNGEE. V shed 2 bases and J shed 5 bases, with 13 bases lying between them. For the CDR3, the DNA is TGTGCCAGCAGCGTCCGGACAGAGGCAACTGAAGCTTTCTTT. It yields the protein CASSVRTEATEAFF.

The gene calls are TRBV28 and TRBJ1-2; 8 nucleotides agree with TRBD1. Germline V CDR1 and CDR2: MDHEN, SYDVKM. With 4 bases clipped from V and 5 bases from J, the junction kept 6 bases outside the gene matches. CDR3 length: 14 amino acids. The DNA of the CDR3 is TGTGCCAGCAGTTGGCAGGGGGCGGAATATGGCTACACCTTC. This translates into CASSWQGAEYGYTF.

The genes are TRBV12-5 and TRBJ2-5, with 7 positions matching TRBD1. The CDR3 is 13 residues long. With 6 bases clipped from V and 3 bases from J, the junction kept 4 bases outside the gene matches. Germline values: CDR1 LGHNT, CDR2 FRNRAP. CDR3 bases: TGTGCTAGTGGCCGGGACAGAGAAGAGACCCAGTACTTC. Residues: CASGRDREETQYF.

This clone was detected only once. CDR3 region: CASSSGLTTDTQYF. CDR3 coding DNA: TGTGCCAGCAGTTCCGGGCTTACCACAGATACGCAGTATTTT. The rearrangement uses TRBV6-5 and TRBJ2-3; D is ambiguous. Germline V gene data show CDR1 as MNHEY and CDR2 as SVGAGI. The CDR3 extends over 14 amino acids. V was shortened by 4 bases and J by 2 bases, with 10 bases between the two germline ends.

As for this clone: Other DNA sequences in the sample encode the same CDR3. The chain employs TRBV5-6 and TRBJ2-7; the match to TRBD1 covers 7 bases. Trimming at V came to 3 bases and at J to 4 bases, leaving 4 bases not matched to a gene. Looked up from germline, CDR1 is SGHDT and CDR2 is YYEEEE. The CDR3 consists of 13 residues. The CDR3 loop is CASSSGTAYEQYF. The CDR3 DNA reads TGTGCCAGCAGCTCTGGGACAGCTTACGAGCAGTACTTC. The variable domain in full, completed from reference TRBV5-6 and TRBJ2-7, reads DAGVTQSPTHLIKTRGQQVTLRCSPKSGHDTVSWYQQALGQGPQFIFQYYEEEERQRGNFPDRFSGHQFPNYSSELNVNALLLGDSALYLCASSSGTAYEQYFGPGTRLTVT.

V and J are TRBV18 and TRBJ2-3, with 15 bases identical to TRBD2. CDR3 length equals 14 residues. V was pared by 6 bases and J by 6 bases, with 1 base of the junction left unmatched. In germline, CDR1 is KGHSH, CDR2 LQKENI. The CDR3 region has the DNA TGTGCCAGCTCCGGGACTAGCGGGAGGGATACGCAGTATTTT. It specifies CASSGTSGRDTQYF.

The chain carries TRBV4-1 and TRBJ2-1; 8 bases align to TRBD2. The CDR3 sequence is 17 residues long. CDR1 is MGHRA and CDR2 is YSYEKL in the germline V gene. V dropped 3 bases and J dropped 2; count of bases not matched to a gene: 9. CDR3 amino acids: CASSHPPTSVAYNEQFF. CDR3 in DNA: TGCGCCAGCAGCCACCCCCCGACTAGCGTAGCCTACAATGAGCAGTTCTTC.

V is TRBV10-2 and J is TRBJ1-2; D gene ambiguous. CDR1 and CDR2 from the germline V gene are WSHSY and SAAADI. The ends were cut back, 3 bases at V and 8 bases at J, with 10 bases in the middle. The CDR3 extends over 12 amino acids. CDR3 loop: CASSDHSGGYTF. Here the CDR3 DNA reads TGCGCCAGCAGTGACCACTCTGGGGGCTACACCTTC.

The chain uses TRBV28 and TRBJ1-5; 9 bases map to TRBD1. The junction had 14 bases not matched to a gene; V was cut back by 5 bases and J by 6 bases. Germline V gives CDR1 MDHEN, CDR2 SYDVKM. This CDR3 comprises 17 residues. This CDR3 is CASSQLQGAIGIQPQHF. The CDR3 DNA sequence: TGTGCCAGCAGTCAACTACAGGGGGCAATTGGGATTCAGCCCCAGCATTTT.

This chain connects TRBV28 to TRBJ1-2, with D perhaps matching TRBD1 (6 bases). Germline CDR1 and CDR2: MDHEN and SYDVKM. Trimming cost V 5 bases and J 6 bases, with 7 bases left between them. The CDR3 runs to 11 residues. CDR3 in DNA: TGTGCCAGCAGTACAGGGAATGGCTACACCTTC. Translation: CASSTGNGYTF.